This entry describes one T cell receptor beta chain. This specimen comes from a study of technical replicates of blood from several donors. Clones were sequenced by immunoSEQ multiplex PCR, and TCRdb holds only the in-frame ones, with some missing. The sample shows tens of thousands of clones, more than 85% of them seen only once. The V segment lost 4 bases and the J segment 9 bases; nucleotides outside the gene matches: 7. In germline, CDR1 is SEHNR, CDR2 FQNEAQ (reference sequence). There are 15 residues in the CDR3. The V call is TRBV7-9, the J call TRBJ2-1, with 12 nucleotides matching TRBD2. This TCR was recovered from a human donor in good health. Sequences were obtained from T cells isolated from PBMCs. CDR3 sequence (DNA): TGTGCCAGCAGCTATTCTAGCGGGAGGGCGGGTGAGCAGTTCTTC. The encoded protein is CASSYSSGRAGEQFF.